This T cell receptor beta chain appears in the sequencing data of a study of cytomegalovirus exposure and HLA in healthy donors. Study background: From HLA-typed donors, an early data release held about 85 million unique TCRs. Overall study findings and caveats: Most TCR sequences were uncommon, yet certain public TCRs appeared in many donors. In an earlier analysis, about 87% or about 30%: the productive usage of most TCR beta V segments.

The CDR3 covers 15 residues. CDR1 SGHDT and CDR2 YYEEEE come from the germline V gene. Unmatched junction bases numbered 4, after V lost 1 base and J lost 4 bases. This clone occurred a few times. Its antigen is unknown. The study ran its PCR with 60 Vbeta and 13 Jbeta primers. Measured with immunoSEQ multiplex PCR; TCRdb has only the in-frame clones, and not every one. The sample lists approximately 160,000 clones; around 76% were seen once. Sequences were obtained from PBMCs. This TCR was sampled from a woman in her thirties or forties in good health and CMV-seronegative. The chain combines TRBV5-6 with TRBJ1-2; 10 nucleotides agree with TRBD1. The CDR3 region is CASSLKTGGIYGYTF. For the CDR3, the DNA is TGTGCCAGCAGCTTGAAGACAGGGGGCATCTATGGCTACACCTTC.